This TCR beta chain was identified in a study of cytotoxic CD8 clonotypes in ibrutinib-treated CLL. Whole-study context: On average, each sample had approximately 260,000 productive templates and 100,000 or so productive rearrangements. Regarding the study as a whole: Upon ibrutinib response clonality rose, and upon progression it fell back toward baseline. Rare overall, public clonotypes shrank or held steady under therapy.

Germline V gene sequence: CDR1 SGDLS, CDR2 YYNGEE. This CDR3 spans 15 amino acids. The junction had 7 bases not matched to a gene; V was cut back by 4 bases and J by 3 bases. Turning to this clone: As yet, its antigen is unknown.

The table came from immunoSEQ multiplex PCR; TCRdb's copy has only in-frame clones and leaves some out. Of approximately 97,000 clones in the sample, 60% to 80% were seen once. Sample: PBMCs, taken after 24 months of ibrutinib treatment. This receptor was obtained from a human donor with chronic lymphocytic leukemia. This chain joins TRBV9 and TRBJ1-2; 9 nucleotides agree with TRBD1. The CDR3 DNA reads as TGTGCCAGCAGCACGGGGACAGGGTTCGACTATGGCTACACCTTC. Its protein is CASSTGTGFDYGYTF.